The 18 T cell receptor beta chains listed next were all sequenced from one sample in a study of T cells in Graves' hyperthyroidism and ophthalmopathy. Regions amplified from RNA transcripts were the TCR beta CDR3 regions. When the TCR CDR3 underwent first-round RT-PCR, the HTBI primer set was used. TCRdb re-called the multiplex PCR reads through MiXCR, storing one row per CDR3 protein. The data show 490,000 or so distinct CDR3 sequences, less than 20% seen once. Material: blood. The receptors here all came from a man aged 40-50 years with Graves' ophthalmopathy.

This clonotype was counted a single time. The chain combines TRBV7-9 with TRBJ1-1, with D perhaps TRBD1 (5 bases). The CDR3 has 13 residues. The V end lost 8 bases, the J end lost 1 base, and 11 bases lay between the germline ends. In germline, CDR1 is SEHNR, CDR2 FQNEAQ (reference sequence). CDR3 DNA sequence: TGTGCCAGCGGGGGGGGGACGAACACTGAAGCTTTCTTT. Its protein product is CASGGGTNTEAFF.

The rearrangement joins TRBV3-1 to TRBJ2-3, with 12 positions matching TRBD2. The germline CDR1 and CDR2 sequences are LGHDT and YNNKEL (reference sequence). The trim removed 0 bases at V and 0 bases at J, leaving 4 bases unmatched. The CDR3 runs to 18 residues. As DNA, the CDR3 is TGTGCCAGCAGCCAAGAAGATGGACTAGCGGGGAGCACAGATACGCAGTATTTT. Amino acid sequence: CASSQEDGLAGSTDTQYF.

In this sample, this clonotype turned up many times. The J gene is TRBJ2-1, the V gene TRBV5-1, with D possibly called TRBD1 or TRBD2 (5 bases each). Trimming left V 1 base short and J 5 bases short, with 10 bases between. In germline, CDR1 is SGHRS, CDR2 YFSETQ. CDR3 length: 14 amino acids. CDR3 residues: CASSLSQGDNEQFF. Written as DNA, the CDR3 is TGCGCCAGCAGCTTGAGCCAGGGAGACAATGAGCAGTTCTTC.

At least ten counts were recorded for this clonotype. The V gene is TRBV27, the J gene TRBJ2-7; D is tentatively TRBD1 or TRBD2 (6 bases each). Germline V lookup: CDR1 MNHEY, CDR2 SMNVEV (reference sequence). The CDR3 runs to 14 residues. V was shortened by 6 bases and J by 0 bases, with 12 bases between the two germline ends. CDR3 in amino acids: CASRKGGNSYEQYF. DNA of the CDR3: TGTGCCAGCAGAAAGGGGGGTAACTCCTACGAGCAGTACTTC.

The table lists this clonotype with a few counts. This chain uses TRBV12-3 or TRBV12-4 with TRBJ2-7; TRBD1 might be the D (5 bases). The ends were cut back, 3 bases at V and 4 bases at J, with 13 bases in the middle. This CDR3 has 14 amino acids. The CDR3 nucleotides are TGTGCCAGCAGTTTTGGGGCAGAGATATACGAGCAGTACTTC. Translating gives CASSFGAEIYEQYF.

In this sample, this clonotype turned up many times. The V gene is TRBV7-9, the J gene TRBJ1-1; weak D call: TRBD1 (5 bases). The CDR3 has 15 residues. The germline gives CDR1 SEHNR, CDR2 FQNEAQ (reference sequence). Trimming removed 5 bases at V and 5 bases at J, with 18 bases between. CDR3 sequence reads: CASSRQRDPPTEAFF. In nucleotides, the CDR3 is TGTGCCAGCAGCCGACAACGGGACCCCCCAACTGAAGCTTTCTTT. The full variable domain, with the rest looked up from reference TRBV7-9 and TRBJ1-1, is DTGVSQNPRHKITKRGQNVTFRCDPISEHNRLYWYRQTLGQGPEFLTYFQNEAQLEKSRLLSDRFSAERPKGSFSTLEIQRTEQGDSAMYLCASSRQRDPPTEAFFGQGTRLTVV.

The chain is built from TRBV11-2 and TRBJ1-2, with unresolved D. Germline V lookup: CDR1 SGHAT, CDR2 FQNNGV. The CDR3 sequence is 15 residues long. The germline V and J ends were trimmed by 5 bases and 2 bases, with 15 bases remaining between them. CDR3: CASSRGLLGNYGYTF. Written as DNA, the CDR3 is TGTGCCAGCAGCCGCGGCCTTTTGGGGAACTATGGCTACACCTTC.

The chain carries TRBV20-1 and TRBJ2-3, with no clear D. Germline V gene data show CDR1 as DFQATT and CDR2 as SNEGSKA (reference sequence). Between the trimmed V and J ends, which lost 2 bases and 3 bases, there was a span of 6 bases. This CDR3 spans 12 amino acids. DNA of the CDR3: TGCAGTGCTAGATTTGGAACAGATACGCAGTATTTT. It encodes CSARFGTDTQYF.

The J gene is TRBJ2-1, the V gene TRBV29-1; the match to TRBD2 covers 7 bases. This CDR3 has 13 amino acids. J lost 15 bases, V lost 4 bases, and 15 bases had no gene match. CDR1 is SQVTM, CDR2 ANQGSEA, per germline. The chain's CDR3 is CSVGEGGTIYLFF. Here the CDR3 DNA reads TGCAGCGTTGGGGAGGGCGGTACAATCTATTTGTTCTTC.

The gene calls are TRBV3-1 and TRBJ1-6; D remains ambiguous. The germline V and J ends were trimmed by 4 bases and 5 bases, with 15 bases remaining between them. There are 16 residues in the CDR3. Per the germline V gene, CDR1 is LGHDT and CDR2 is YNNKEL (reference sequence). The CDR3 region is CASSRILGRNNSPLHF. CDR3 bases: TGTGCCAGCAGCCGGATTCTCGGGCGCAATAATTCACCCCTCCACTTT.

The J gene is TRBJ2-3, the V gene TRBV7-9; 7 nucleotides agree with TRBD2. The CDR3 extends over 13 amino acids. CDR1 is SEHNR and CDR2 is FQNEAQ in the germline V gene (reference sequence). V shed 2 bases, J shed 7 bases, and the junction held 3 bases outside the gene matches. The CDR3 sequence is CASSLRDYYTQYF. The CDR3 region has the DNA TGTGCCAGCAGCTTACGGGACTACTATACGCAGTATTTT. Complete variable domain (other parts from reference TRBV7-9 and TRBJ2-3): DTGVSQNPRHKITKRGQNVTFRCDPISEHNRLYWYRQTLGQGPEFLTYFQNEAQLEKSRLLSDRFSAERPKGSFSTLEIQRTEQGDSAMYLCASSLRDYYTQYFGPGTRLTVL.

This clonotype was picked up many times. The chain links TRBV12-3 or TRBV12-4 to TRBJ2-7; possible D gene TRBD1, 6 bases. Trimming removed 2 bases at V and 2 bases at J, with 7 bases between. The CDR3 runs 13 residues. The CDR3: CASSLTGPYEQYF. DNA of the CDR3: TGTGCCAGCAGTTTAACAGGGCCCTACGAGCAGTACTTC.

V usage is TRBV6-1 and J usage is TRBJ2-1; D perhaps matches TRBD2 (6 bases). V was shortened by 6 bases and J by 8 bases, with 20 bases between the two germline ends. Germline V gene sequence: CDR1 MNHNS, CDR2 SASEGT. This CDR3 has 15 amino acids. The CDR3 spells CASSFQRGVMDEQFF. The CDR3 DNA reads TGTGCCAGCAGCTTTCAACGCGGGGTGATGGATGAGCAGTTCTTC.

This clonotype showed up many times. The V and J genes are TRBV11-3 and TRBJ2-1, with TRBD2 as a possible D gene (6 bases). Between the trimmed V and J ends, which lost 2 bases and 3 bases, there was a span of 14 bases. Per germline, CDR1 SGHNT and CDR2 YENEEA. The CDR3 has 16 amino acids. The CDR3 bases are TGTGCCAGCAGCTTAAGGGGTGGGGGGAACTACAATGAGCAGTTCTTC. The encoded protein is CASSLRGGGNYNEQFF.

There are many counts of this clonotype. This chain links TRBV18 with TRBJ2-3, with no clear D. The germline V gene encodes CDR1 KGHSH and CDR2 LQKENI. The CDR3 has 11 residues. Trimming took 8 bases from V and 1 from J, leaving 4 bases between them. CDR3 region: CASAGTDTQYF. CDR3 nucleotides: TGTGCCAGCGCAGGCACAGATACGCAGTATTTT.

This clonotype was observed a few times. This chain joins TRBV19 and TRBJ1-1, with D possibly being TRBD1 (6 bases). Germline CDR1 and CDR2: LNHDA and SQIVND (reference sequence). Between the trimmed V and J ends, which lost 9 bases and 5 bases, there was a span of 16 bases. The CDR3 is made up of 13 amino acids. Here the CDR3 reads CASGEQGGTEAFF. CDR3 in DNA: TGTGCCAGCGGAGAACAAGGGGGGACTGAAGCTTTCTTT.

This clonotype was seen many times. This sequence joins TRBV28 and TRBJ2-7; D may correspond to TRBD1 or TRBD2 (5 bases each). CDR3 length: 15 residues. CDR1 and CDR2 (germline): MDHEN, SYDVKM. V was shortened by 8 bases and J by 3 bases, with 20 bases between the two germline ends. The CDR3 is CASGGAWAGNYEQYF. In DNA, the CDR3 is TGTGCCAGCGGAGGTGCCTGGGCAGGGAACTACGAGCAGTACTTC.

This clonotype was detected a few times. The chain links TRBV12-5 to TRBJ2-7; D assignment may be TRBD1 or TRBD2 (5 bases each). CDR1 and CDR2 from the germline V gene are LGHNT and FRNRAP. This CDR3 contains 15 residues. V lost 1 base and J lost 5, with 15 bases in between. CDR3: CASGLATPGSNEQYF. DNA of the CDR3: TGTGCTAGTGGTTTGGCAACCCCAGGGAGCAACGAGCAGTACTTC.